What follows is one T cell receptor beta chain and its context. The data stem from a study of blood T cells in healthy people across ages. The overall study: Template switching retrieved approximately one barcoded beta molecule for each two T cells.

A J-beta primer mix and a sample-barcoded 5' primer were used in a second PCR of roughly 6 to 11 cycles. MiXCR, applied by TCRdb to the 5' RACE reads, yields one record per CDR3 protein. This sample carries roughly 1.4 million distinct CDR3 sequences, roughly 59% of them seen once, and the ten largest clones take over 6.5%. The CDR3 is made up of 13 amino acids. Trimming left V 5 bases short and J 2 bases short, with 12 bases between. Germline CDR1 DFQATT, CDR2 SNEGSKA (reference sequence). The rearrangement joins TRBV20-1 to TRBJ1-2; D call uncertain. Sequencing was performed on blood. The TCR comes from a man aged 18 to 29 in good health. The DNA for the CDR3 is TGCAGTGCTTCCGCCAGGCAGAACTATGGCTACACCTTC. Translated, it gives CSASARQNYGYTF.